Below are 22 T cell receptor beta chains sequenced from a single sample in a study of OX40 agonist ivuxolimab in advanced cancers. Using immunoSEQ multiplex PCR, the repertoire was profiled, and TCRdb retains in-frame clones only, with some absent. Of almost 70,000 clones listed, 86% are singletons. The source material was CD4+ or CD8+ T cells sorted from blood, sampled in a trial of the OX40 agonist ivuxolimab. The receptors derive from an adult with an advanced solid tumor such as melanoma, head and neck, liver or kidney cancer.

The chain is built from TRBV5-8 and TRBJ2-3, with 10 bases that match TRBD1. J lost 3 bases, V lost 2 bases, and 3 bases had no gene match. Germline CDR1 and CDR2: SGHTS and YDEGEE. The CDR3 is 15 amino acids. CDR3 sequence (DNA): TGTGCCAGCAGCTTCGGGACAGGGGAAACAGATACGCAGTATTTT. Translated: CASSFGTGETDTQYF.

The chain uses TRBV7-9 and TRBJ1-4, with TRBD1 matching over 8 bases. There are 14 residues in the CDR3. J lost 5 bases, V lost 1 base, and 0 bases had no gene match. CDR1 and CDR2 from the germline V gene are SEHNR and FQNEAQ (reference sequence). This CDR3 is CASSLGDRNEKLFF. CDR3 bases: TGTGCCAGCAGCTTAGGGGACAGGAATGAAAAACTGTTTTTT.

The CDR3 DNA reads as TGTGCCAGCAGCAAAAGGGGGCAGTGTTACGAGCAGTACTTC. Amino acids: CASSKRGQCYEQYF. This sequence joins TRBV21-1 and TRBJ2-7; TRBD1, as called in the table, went unchecked against the DNA. TRBV21-1 counts as a pseudogene. CDR3 length: 14 residues.

The V and J genes are TRBV5-8 and TRBJ2-5, with 7 positions matching TRBD1. The germline V gene encodes CDR1 SGHTS and CDR2 YDEGEE. The CDR3 sequence is 12 residues long. V was pared by 9 bases and J by 3 bases, with 5 bases of the junction left unmatched. CDR3 DNA sequence: TGTGCCACCACAGGGGTAAAAGAGACCCAGTACTTC. It encodes CATTGVKETQYF.

The rearrangement joins TRBV7-2 to TRBJ2-7; either TRBD1 or TRBD2 may fit D (5 bases each). The V end was cut by 4 bases, the J end by 9 bases, with 13 bases between. CDR1 is SGHTA, CDR2 FQGNSA, per germline. The CDR3 covers 12 residues. The CDR3 sequence: CASSSGAGRQYF. In nucleotides, the CDR3 is TGTGCCAGCAGCTCCGGGGCAGGGAGGCAGTACTTC.

This clone was detected only a few times. The CDR3 region is CASSGGVRYEQYF. CDR3 coding DNA: TGTGCCAGCAGCGGGGGGGTCAGGTACGAGCAGTACTTC. The genes are TRBV28 and TRBJ2-7; 8 positions agree with TRBD2. The junction had 5 bases not matched to a gene; V was cut back by 6 bases and J by 4 bases. Germline assignment: CDR1 MDHEN and CDR2 SYDVKM. The CDR3 is 13 residues long.

A single count supports this clone. V gene TRBV18 combines with J gene TRBJ2-7, with 10 bases aligning to TRBD1. This CDR3 has 15 residues. Germline assignment: CDR1 KGHSH and CDR2 LQKENI. With 4 bases clipped from V and 7 bases from J, the junction kept 10 bases outside the gene matches. CDR3 DNA: TGTGCCAGCTCACACTCGGGACAGGGGAGTTGGGAGCAGTACTTC. Residues: CASSHSGQGSWEQYF. Combining the CDR3 with reference TRBV18 and TRBJ2-7 gives the whole variable domain NAGVMQNPRHLVRRRGQEARLRCSPMKGHSHVYWYRQLPEEGLKFMVYLQKENIIDESGMPKERFSAEFPKEGPSILRIQQVVRGDSAAYFCASSHSGQGSWEQYFGPGTRLTVT.

To note about this clone: A read error may explain this, as a much larger clone is one base away. The chain has TRBV7-2 and TRBJ2-7; 9 bases align to TRBD2. In germline, CDR1 is SGHTA, CDR2 FQGNSA. The CDR3 covers 15 residues. DNA of the CDR3: TGTGCCCGCAGCCCTGGGGGAGCGGGGGGTGACGAGCAGTACTTC. This encodes CARSPGGAGGDEQYF.

This clone was detected only once. The J gene is TRBJ1-1, the V gene TRBV29-1; TRBD1 is a possible D gene (5 bases). This CDR3 has 16 residues. V lost 3 bases to trimming and J lost 3 bases, with 20 bases between them. Per the germline V gene, CDR1 is SQVTM and CDR2 is ANQGSEA. CDR3 in amino acids: CSVDRGRSGRYTEAFF. The CDR3 DNA reads as TGCAGCGTTGATAGGGGTCGGTCAGGGAGGTACACTGAAGCTTTCTTT. The complete variable domain, with remaining parts taken from reference TRBV29-1 and TRBJ1-1, reads SAVISQKPSRDICQRGTSLTIQCQVDSQVTMMFWYRQQPGQSLTLIATANQGSEATYESGFVIDKFPISRPNLTFSTLTVSNMSPEDSSIYLCSVDRGRSGRYTEAFFGQGTRLTVV.

The V and J genes are TRBV7-9 and TRBJ2-3, with TRBD2 matching over 9 bases. The germline V gene encodes CDR1 SEHNR and CDR2 FQNEAQ (reference sequence). The junction had 2 bases not matched to a gene; V was cut back by 2 bases and J by 2 bases. The CDR3 has 15 residues. For the CDR3, the DNA is TGTGCCAGCAGCTTACCGGGACTAGCCACAGATACGCAGTATTTT. It translates to CASSLPGLATDTQYF.

J is TRBJ2-7 and V is TRBV10-3; 8 positions match TRBD1. With V trimmed by 6 bases and J by 0 bases, 10 bases remained unmatched. There are 16 residues in the CDR3. Germline V gene sequence: CDR1 ENHRY, CDR2 SYGVKD. The CDR3 DNA reads TGTGCCATCAGGAAAGACAGGGGAAATCGCTCCTACGAGCAGTACTTC. Protein sequence: CAIRKDRGNRSYEQYF.

The gene calls are TRBV19 and TRBJ1-5; D not certain. Germline V CDR1 and CDR2: LNHDA, SQIVND (reference sequence). CDR3 size: 15 residues. V was clipped by 4 bases and J by 1 base, with 11 bases between them. The CDR3 DNA reads as TGTGCCAGTAGTAATCGCCCGGGGAGCAATCAGCCCCAGCATTTT. Protein sequence: CASSNRPGSNQPQHF. Supplemented by reference TRBV19 and TRBJ1-5, the full variable domain reads DGGITQSPKYLFRKEGQNVTLSCEQNLNHDAMYWYRQDPGQGLRLIYYSQIVNDFQKGDIAEGYSVSREKKESFPLTVTSAQKNPTAFYLCASSNRPGSNQPQHFGDGTRLSIL.

The chain uses TRBV5-4 and TRBJ2-1; 8 bases agree with TRBD2. CDR1 and CDR2 from the germline V gene are SGHNT and YYREEE (reference sequence). Trimming at V came to 2 bases and at J to 3 bases, leaving 10 bases not matched to a gene. The CDR3 runs 17 residues. The CDR3 is CASSLPKEAGDYNEQFF. The CDR3 DNA follows: TGTGCCAGCAGCTTACCTAAGGAAGCGGGGGACTACAATGAGCAGTTCTTC.

The chain couples TRBV6-6 to TRBJ2-1; 12 bases are shared with TRBD2. The CDR3 runs 15 residues. Germline V CDR1 and CDR2: MNHNY, SVGAGI (reference sequence). With 5 bases clipped from V and 6 bases from J, the junction kept 5 bases outside the gene matches. CDR3 sequence reads: CASSPLAGGPNEQFF. The CDR3 DNA sequence: TGTGCCAGCAGTCCACTAGCGGGGGGCCCCAATGAGCAGTTCTTC.

The V and J genes are TRBV14 and TRBJ2-5, with D maybe TRBD2 (5 bases). CDR1 is SGHDN and CDR2 is FVKESK in the germline V gene. The CDR3 extends over 13 amino acids. V was clipped by 1 base and J by 5 bases, with 8 bases between them. The CDR3 DNA reads TGTGCCAGCAGCCAAGTACAGCGGGAGACCCAGTACTTC. Translated, it gives CASSQVQRETQYF.

This clone came up a few times. The J gene is TRBJ2-7, the V gene TRBV2; D uncertain. V lost 6 bases, J lost 2 bases, and 8 bases lay in between. In germline, CDR1 is SNHLY, CDR2 FYNNEI. CDR3 length: 12 amino acids. CDR3 sequence: CASRAGPYEQYF. The CDR3, as DNA: TGTGCCAGCAGGGCCGGGCCCTACGAGCAGTACTTC.

The V call is TRBV7-2, the J call TRBJ2-5; tentatively, D is TRBD1 or TRBD2 (5 bases each). The germline V and J ends were trimmed by 1 base and 5 bases, with 23 bases remaining between them. Germline CDR1 reads SGHTA; CDR2 reads FQGNSA. This CDR3 comprises 18 residues. The CDR3 nucleotides read TGTGCCAGCAGCTTAGTAGCTTTACCGGGGACGGTGGTGGAGACCCAGTACTTC. It codes for CASSLVALPGTVVETQYF.

The V call is TRBV10-3, the J call TRBJ2-3, with a tentative D call TRBD2 (7 bases). This CDR3 comprises 14 residues. V was shortened by 7 bases and J by 4 bases, with 15 bases between the two germline ends. The germline V gene encodes CDR1 ENHRY and CDR2 SYGVKD. CDR3 loop: CAITEGGAADTQYF. CDR3 DNA sequence: TGTGCCATCACCGAAGGGGGGGCGGCAGATACGCAGTATTTT.

This clone was observed once. The V gene is TRBV5-1, the J gene TRBJ2-3; 8 bases line up with TRBD2. CDR1 and CDR2 (germline): SGHRS, YFSETQ. This CDR3 has 18 residues. The V segment lost 0 bases and the J segment 3 bases; nucleotides outside the gene matches: 12. The CDR3 here is CASSLELVTGGTTDTQYF. The CDR3 DNA sequence: TGCGCCAGCAGCTTGGAATTGGTAACGGGGGGGACTACAGATACGCAGTATTTT.

The V and J genes are TRBV18 and TRBJ1-2; D is perhaps TRBD1 (5 bases). This CDR3 spans 14 amino acids. From germline, CDR1 is KGHSH and CDR2 LQKENI. V lost 3 bases and J 2 bases, leaving 10 bases between the germline ends. The CDR3 reads CASSPGQRNYGYTF. The CDR3 coding sequence is TGTGCCAGCTCACCGGGGCAGAGAAACTATGGCTACACCTTC.

The chain links TRBV7-2 to TRBJ1-6; 7 bases agree with TRBD1. V lost 1 base, J lost 6 bases, and 0 bases stayed unmatched. The CDR3 runs 14 residues. CDR1 SGHTA and CDR2 FQGNSA come from the germline V gene. The CDR3 nucleotides read TGTGCCAGCAGCTTAGACAGGGGTAATTCACCCCTCCACTTT. The encoded protein is CASSLDRGNSPLHF.

The chain employs TRBV7-9 and TRBJ2-1, with TRBD2 identical over 7 bases. The CDR3 sequence is 15 residues long. Germline assignment: CDR1 SEHNR and CDR2 FQNEAQ (reference sequence). V shed 5 bases, J shed 3 bases, and the junction held 7 bases outside the gene matches. The chain's CDR3 is CASSPSWGGYNEQFF. DNA of the CDR3: TGTGCCAGCAGCCCTAGCTGGGGGGGCTACAATGAGCAGTTCTTC.